A single sample gave rise to the 4 T cell receptor beta chains below, sequenced in a study of blood T cells in healthy people across ages. For the second PCR, which ran for about 6 to 11 cycles, a sample-barcoded 5' primer and a J-beta primer mix were used. TCRdb reprocessed the 5' RACE reads via MiXCR and lists one record per CDR3 protein. The sample yields more than 750,000 distinct CDR3 sequences, almost 30% seen once. The same sample was also studied in work on T cells of mothers and their children.

Sequences were obtained from blood. The source is a middle-aged woman in good health.

This clonotype came up a few times. This chain joins TRBV19 and TRBJ1-2; D is unclear. Per the germline V gene, CDR1 is LNHDA and CDR2 is SQIVND (reference sequence). V was shortened by 1 base and J by 2 bases, with 11 bases between the two germline ends. The CDR3 covers 15 residues. This CDR3 reads CASSIGSAWNYGYTF. The CDR3 DNA reads as TGTGCCAGTAGTATAGGAAGCGCGTGGAACTATGGCTACACCTTC.

J is TRBJ1-2 and V is TRBV12-3 or TRBV12-4; possible D gene TRBD1, 5 bases. V lost 6 bases, J lost 9 bases, and 26 bases lay in between. The CDR3 is made up of 16 amino acids. CDR3 sequence reads: CASSRRGQGRPWSYTF. The CDR3 DNA follows: TGTGCCAGCAGCCGACGTGGACAAGGGAGGCCCTGGAGCTACACCTTC.

The chain is built from TRBV29-1 and TRBJ1-1; the D is unclear. V lost 5 bases, J lost 4 bases, and 8 bases lay in between. CDR1 is SQVTM, CDR2 ANQGSEA, per germline. The CDR3 covers 11 residues. The CDR3: CSVPGSTEAFF. The CDR3 DNA reads TGCAGCGTTCCGGGTAGCACTGAAGCTTTCTTT.

A few counts support this clonotype. CDR3 in DNA: TGTGCCAGCAGTGGGGACAGAGCACTGAACACTGAAGCTTTCTTT. Translation: CASSGDRALNTEAFF. The chain recombines TRBV6-2 or TRBV6-3 with TRBJ1-1, with 7 bases aligning to TRBD1. Per germline, CDR1 MNHEY and CDR2 SVGEGT. The ends lost 5 bases at V and 0 bases at J; junction bases unmatched: 6. The CDR3 spans 15 residues.